This T cell receptor (beta chain) derives from a study of cytomegalovirus exposure and HLA in healthy donors. Overall study results and limits: Per a prior analysis, the majority of TCR beta V segments were productive roughly 90% or roughly 30% of the time. HLA allele associations emerged for roughly 17,000 TCR beta sequences in a later analysis, at 0.05 false discovery rate.

The CDR3 runs 14 residues. Germline V gene data show CDR1 as SGHNT and CDR2 as YYREEE (reference sequence). V was clipped by 4 bases and J by 5 bases, with 15 bases between them. About this clone: Its antigen remains unknown.

Amplification used 60 Vbeta primers and 13 Jbeta primers. Clones were sequenced by immunoSEQ multiplex PCR, and TCRdb holds only the in-frame ones, with some missing. The sample lists over 150,000 clones, just over 75% occurring once. The receptor's source is a woman aged 25 to 45 in good health and CMV-seropositive. The chain couples TRBV5-4 to TRBJ1-1, with D hard to call. Sequencing was performed on PBMCs. CDR3 region: CASSLDRRGTEAFF. As DNA, the CDR3 is TGTGCCAGCAGCCTGGATCGTCGAGGGACTGAAGCTTTCTTT.